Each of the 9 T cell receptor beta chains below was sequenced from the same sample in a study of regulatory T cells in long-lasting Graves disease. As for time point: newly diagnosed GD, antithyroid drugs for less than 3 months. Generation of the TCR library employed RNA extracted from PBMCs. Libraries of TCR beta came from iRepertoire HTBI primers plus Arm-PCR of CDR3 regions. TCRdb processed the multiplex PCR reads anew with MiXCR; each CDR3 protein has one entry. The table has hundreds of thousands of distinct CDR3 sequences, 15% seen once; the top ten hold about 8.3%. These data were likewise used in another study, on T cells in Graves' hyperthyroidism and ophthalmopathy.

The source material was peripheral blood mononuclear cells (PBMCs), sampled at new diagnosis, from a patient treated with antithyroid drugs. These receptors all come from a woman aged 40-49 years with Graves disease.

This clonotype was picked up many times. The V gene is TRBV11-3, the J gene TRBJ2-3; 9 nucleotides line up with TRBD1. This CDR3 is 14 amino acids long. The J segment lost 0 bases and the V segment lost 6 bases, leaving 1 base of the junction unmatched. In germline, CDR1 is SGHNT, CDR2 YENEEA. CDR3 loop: CASRGQGSTDTQYF. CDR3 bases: TGTGCCAGCAGAGGACAGGGGAGCACAGATACGCAGTATTTT.

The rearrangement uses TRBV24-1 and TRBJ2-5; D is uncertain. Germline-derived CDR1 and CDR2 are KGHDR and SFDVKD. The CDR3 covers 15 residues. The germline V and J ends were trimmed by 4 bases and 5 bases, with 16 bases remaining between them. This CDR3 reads CATSDPTDSKETQYF. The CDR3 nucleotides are TGTGCCACCAGTGACCCGACCGATAGCAAGGAGACCCAGTACTTC.

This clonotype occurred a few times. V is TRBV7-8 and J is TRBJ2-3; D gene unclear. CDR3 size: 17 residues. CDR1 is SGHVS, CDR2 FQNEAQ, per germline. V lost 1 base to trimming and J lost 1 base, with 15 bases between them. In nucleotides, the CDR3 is TGTGCCAGCAGCTTAGGAGCTTGGGGTTTGGGCACAGATACGCAGTATTTT. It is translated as CASSLGAWGLGTDTQYF. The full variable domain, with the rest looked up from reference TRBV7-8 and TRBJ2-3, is GAGVSQSPRYKVAKRGQDVALRCDPISGHVSLFWYQQALGQGPEFLTYFQNEAQLDKSGLPSDRFFAERPEGSVSTLKIQRTQQEDSAVYLCASSLGAWGLGTDTQYFGPGTRLTVL.

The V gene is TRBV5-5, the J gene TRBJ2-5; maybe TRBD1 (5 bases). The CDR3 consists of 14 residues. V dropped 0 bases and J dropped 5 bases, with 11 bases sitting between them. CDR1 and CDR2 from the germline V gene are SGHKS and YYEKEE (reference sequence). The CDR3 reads CASSLVAGHETQYF. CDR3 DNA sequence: TGTGCCAGCAGCTTGGTCGCAGGGCACGAGACCCAGTACTTC.

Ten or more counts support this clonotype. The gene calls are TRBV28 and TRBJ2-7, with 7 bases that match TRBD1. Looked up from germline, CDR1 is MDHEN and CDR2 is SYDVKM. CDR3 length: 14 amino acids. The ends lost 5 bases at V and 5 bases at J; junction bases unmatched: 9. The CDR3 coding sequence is TGTGCCAGCAGTCCGACAGGGTCCGTCCACGAGCAGTACTTC. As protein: CASSPTGSVHEQYF.

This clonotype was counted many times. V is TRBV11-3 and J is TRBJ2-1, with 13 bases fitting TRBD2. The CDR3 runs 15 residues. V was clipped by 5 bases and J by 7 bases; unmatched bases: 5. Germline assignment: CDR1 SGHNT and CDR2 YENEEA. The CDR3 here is CASSPRTSGRNEQFF. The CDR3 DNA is TGTGCCAGCAGCCCCAGGACTAGCGGGAGAAATGAGCAGTTCTTC.

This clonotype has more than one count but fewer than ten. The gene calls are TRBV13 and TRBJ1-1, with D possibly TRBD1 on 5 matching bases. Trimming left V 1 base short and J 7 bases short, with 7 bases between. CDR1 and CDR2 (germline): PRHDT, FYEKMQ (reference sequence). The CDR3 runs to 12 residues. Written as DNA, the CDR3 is TGTGCCAGCAGCTTAGATCAGGGTGAAGCTTTCTTT. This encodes CASSLDQGEAFF.

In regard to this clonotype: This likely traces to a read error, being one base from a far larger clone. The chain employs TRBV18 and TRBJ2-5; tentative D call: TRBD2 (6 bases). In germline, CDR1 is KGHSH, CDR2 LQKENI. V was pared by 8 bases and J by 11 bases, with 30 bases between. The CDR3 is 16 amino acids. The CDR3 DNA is TGTGCCAGCAGTACTTGGTCGGGAGCCTCCTACAATGAGCAGTACTTC. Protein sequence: CASSTWSGASYNEQYF. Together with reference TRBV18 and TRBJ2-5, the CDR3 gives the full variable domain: NAGVMQNPRHLVRRRGQEARLRCSPMKGHSHVYWYRQLPEEGLKFMVYLQKENIIDESGMPKERFSAEFPKEGPSILRIQQVVRGDSAAYFCASSTWSGASYNEQYFGPGTRLLVL.

The CDR3 coding sequence is TGTGCCAGTAGTATCCGGCGGGATCAGCCCCAGCATTTT. It codes for CASSIRRDQPQHF. The chain recombines TRBV19 with TRBJ1-5; D uncertain. This CDR3 region has 13 residues. Trimming took off 3 bases at V and 5 bases at J, with 8 bases between the two ends. The germline gives CDR1 LNHDA, CDR2 SQIVND (reference sequence).